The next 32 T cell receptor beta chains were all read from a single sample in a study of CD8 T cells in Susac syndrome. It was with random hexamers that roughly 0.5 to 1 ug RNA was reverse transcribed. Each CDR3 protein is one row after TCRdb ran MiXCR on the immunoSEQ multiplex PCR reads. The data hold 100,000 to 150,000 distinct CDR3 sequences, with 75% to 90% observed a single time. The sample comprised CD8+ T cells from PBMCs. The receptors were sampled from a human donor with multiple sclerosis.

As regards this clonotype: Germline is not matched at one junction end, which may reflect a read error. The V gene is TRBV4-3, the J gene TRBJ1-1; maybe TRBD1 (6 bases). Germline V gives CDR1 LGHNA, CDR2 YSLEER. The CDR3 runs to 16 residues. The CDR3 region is CASSKDWGGAGTEAFF. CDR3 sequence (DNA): TGCGCCAGCAGCAAAGATTGGGGGGGGGCAGGCACTGAAGCTTTCTTT.

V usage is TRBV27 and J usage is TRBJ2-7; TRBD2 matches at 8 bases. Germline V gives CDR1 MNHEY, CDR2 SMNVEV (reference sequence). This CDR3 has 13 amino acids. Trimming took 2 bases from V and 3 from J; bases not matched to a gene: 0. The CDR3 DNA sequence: TGTGCCAGCAGTTTACGGGAGGGCTACGAGCAGTACGTC. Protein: CASSLREGYEQYV.

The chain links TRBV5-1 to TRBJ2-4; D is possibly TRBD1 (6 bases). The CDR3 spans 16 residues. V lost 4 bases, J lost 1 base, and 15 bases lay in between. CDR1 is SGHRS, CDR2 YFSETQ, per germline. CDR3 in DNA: TGCGCCAGCAGCCTGGGACAACCCGGGGCCAAAAACATTCAGTACTTC. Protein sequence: CASSLGQPGAKNIQYF.

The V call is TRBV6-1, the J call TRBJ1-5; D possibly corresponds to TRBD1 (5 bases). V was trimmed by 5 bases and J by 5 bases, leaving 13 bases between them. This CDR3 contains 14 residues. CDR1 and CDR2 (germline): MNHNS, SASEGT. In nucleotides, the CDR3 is TGTGCCAGCAGTTCCCAGGGATTCTATCAGCCCCAGCATTTT. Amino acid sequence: CASSSQGFYQPQHF.

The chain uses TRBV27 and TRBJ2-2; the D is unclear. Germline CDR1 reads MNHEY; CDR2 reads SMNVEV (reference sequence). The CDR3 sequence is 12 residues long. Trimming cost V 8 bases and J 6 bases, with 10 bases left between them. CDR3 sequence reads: CASSFVSGELFF. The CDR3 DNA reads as TGTGCCAGCTCCTTCGTGTCCGGGGAGCTGTTTTTT.

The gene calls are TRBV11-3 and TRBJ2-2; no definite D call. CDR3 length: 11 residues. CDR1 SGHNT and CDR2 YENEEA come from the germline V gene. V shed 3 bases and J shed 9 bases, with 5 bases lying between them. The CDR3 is CASSFDRELFF. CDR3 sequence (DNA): TGTGCCAGCAGCTTCGATAGGGAGCTGTTTTTT.

The DNA for the CDR3 is TGTGCCAGCGGCCCCCAGGATTACTATGGCTACACCTTC. This sequence encodes CASGPQDYYGYTF. The chain is built from TRBV6-2 or TRBV6-3 and TRBJ1-2; D gene uncertain. Trimming shortened V by 8 bases and J by 3 bases, and 13 bases separated the two germline ends. Germline CDR1 MNHEY, CDR2 SVGEGT. The CDR3 extends over 13 amino acids.

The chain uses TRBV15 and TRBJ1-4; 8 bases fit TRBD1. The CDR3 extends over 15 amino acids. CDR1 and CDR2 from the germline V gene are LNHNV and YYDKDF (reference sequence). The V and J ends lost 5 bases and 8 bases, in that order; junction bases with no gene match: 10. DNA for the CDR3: TGTGCCACCAGCGGGAGACAGGGGCGGTGGGAAAAACTGTTTTTT. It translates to CATSGRQGRWEKLFF.

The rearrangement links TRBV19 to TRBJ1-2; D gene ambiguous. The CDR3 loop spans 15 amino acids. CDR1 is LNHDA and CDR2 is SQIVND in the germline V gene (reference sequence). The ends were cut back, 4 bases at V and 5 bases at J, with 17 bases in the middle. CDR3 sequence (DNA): TGTGCCAGTAGTACTTTCGGACTTGACCTATATGGCTACACCTTC. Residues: CASSTFGLDLYGYTF. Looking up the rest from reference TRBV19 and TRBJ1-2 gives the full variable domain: DGGITQSPKYLFRKEGQNVTLSCEQNLNHDAMYWYRQDPGQGLRLIYYSQIVNDFQKGDIAEGYSVSREKKESFPLTVTSAQKNPTAFYLCASSTFGLDLYGYTFGSGTRLTVV.

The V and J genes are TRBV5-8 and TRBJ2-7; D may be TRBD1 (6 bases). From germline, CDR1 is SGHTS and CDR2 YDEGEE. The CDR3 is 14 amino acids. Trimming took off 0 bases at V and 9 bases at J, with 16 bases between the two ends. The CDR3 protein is CASSLGSGQGGQYF. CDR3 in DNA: TGTGCCAGCAGCTTGGGATCGGGACAAGGGGGGCAGTACTTC.

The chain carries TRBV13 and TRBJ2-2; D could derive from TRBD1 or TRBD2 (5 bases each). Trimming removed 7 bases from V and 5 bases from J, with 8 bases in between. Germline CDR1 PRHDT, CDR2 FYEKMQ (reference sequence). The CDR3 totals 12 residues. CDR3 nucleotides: TGTGCCAGCACTGGGGGAACCGGGGAGCTGTTTTTT. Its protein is CASTGGTGELFF.

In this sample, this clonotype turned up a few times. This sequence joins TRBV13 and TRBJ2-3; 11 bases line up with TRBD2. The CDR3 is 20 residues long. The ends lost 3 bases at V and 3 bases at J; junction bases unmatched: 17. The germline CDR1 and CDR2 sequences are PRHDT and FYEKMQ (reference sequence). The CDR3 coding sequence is TGTGCCAGCAGCTTTCCGCAACTAGCGGGAGATTCGGGTGGGACAGATACGCAGTATTTT. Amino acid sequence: CASSFPQLAGDSGGTDTQYF.

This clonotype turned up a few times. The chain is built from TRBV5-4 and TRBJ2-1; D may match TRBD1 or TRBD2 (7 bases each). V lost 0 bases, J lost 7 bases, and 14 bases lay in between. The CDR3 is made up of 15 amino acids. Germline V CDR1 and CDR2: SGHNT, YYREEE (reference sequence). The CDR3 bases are TGTGCCAGCAGCTTGGGAGGGGAGGGACAGAATGAGCAGTTCTTC. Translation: CASSLGGEGQNEQFF.

In nucleotides, the CDR3 is TGTGCCAGCAGATTACAGGGCTCTGGAAACACCATATATTTT. Translation: CASRLQGSGNTIYF. V gene TRBV28 combines with J gene TRBJ1-3, with a weak D call TRBD1 (6 bases). The CDR3 extends over 14 amino acids. Per germline, CDR1 MDHEN and CDR2 SYDVKM. V was cut by 6 bases and J by 0 bases, with 9 bases left in between. Full variable domain (remainder filled in from reference TRBV28 and TRBJ1-3): DVKVTQSSRYLVKRTGEKVFLECVQDMDHENMFWYRQDPGLGLRLIYFSYDVKMKEKGDIPEGYSVSREKKERFSLILESASTNQTSMYLCASRLQGSGNTIYFGEGSWLTVV.

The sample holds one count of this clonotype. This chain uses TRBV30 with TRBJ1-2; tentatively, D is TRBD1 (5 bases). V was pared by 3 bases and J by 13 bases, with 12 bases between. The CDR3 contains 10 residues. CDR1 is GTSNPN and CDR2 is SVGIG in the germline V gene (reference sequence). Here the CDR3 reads CAWRRGGFTF. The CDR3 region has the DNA TGTGCCTGGAGGCGCGGGGGATTCACCTTC. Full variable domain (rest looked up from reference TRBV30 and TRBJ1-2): SQTIHQWPATLVQPVGSPLSLECTVEGTSNPNLYWYRQAAGRGLQLLFYSVGIGQISSEVPQNLSASRPQDRQFILSSKKLLLSDSGFYLCAWRRGGFTFGSGTRLTVV.

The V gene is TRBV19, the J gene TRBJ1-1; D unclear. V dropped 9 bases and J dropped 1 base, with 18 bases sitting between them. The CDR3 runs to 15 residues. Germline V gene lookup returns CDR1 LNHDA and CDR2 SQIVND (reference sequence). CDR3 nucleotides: TGTGCCAGCCTCCCCCTGGGATCGGCGAACACTGAAGCTTTCTTT. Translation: CASLPLGSANTEAFF.

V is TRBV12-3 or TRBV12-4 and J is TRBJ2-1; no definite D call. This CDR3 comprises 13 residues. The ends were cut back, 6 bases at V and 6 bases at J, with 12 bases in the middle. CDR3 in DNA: TGTGCCAGCAGCCCCCTCTGGAGCAATGAGCAGTTCTTC. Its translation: CASSPLWSNEQFF.

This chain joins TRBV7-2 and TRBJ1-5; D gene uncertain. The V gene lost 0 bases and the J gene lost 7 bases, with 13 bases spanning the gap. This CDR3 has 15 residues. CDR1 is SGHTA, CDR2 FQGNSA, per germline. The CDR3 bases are TGTGCCAGCAGCTTAGCGTTAGAGGGCTGGCAGCCCCAGCATTTT. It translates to CASSLALEGWQPQHF.

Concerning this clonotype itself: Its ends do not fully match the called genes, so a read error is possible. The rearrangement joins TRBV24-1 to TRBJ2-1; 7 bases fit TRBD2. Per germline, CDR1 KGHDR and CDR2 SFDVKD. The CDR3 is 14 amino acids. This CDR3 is CATGSAGVFNERFF. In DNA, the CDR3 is TGTGCCACCGGCTCGGCGGGGGTATTCAATGAGCGGTTCTTC.

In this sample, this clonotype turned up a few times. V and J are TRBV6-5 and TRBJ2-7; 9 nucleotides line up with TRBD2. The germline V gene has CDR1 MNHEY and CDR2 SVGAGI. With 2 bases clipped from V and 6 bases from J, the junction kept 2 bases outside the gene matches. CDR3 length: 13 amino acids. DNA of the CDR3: TGTGCCAGCAGTTACGCACTAGCGGGCGAGCAGTACGTC. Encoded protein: CASSYALAGEQYV.

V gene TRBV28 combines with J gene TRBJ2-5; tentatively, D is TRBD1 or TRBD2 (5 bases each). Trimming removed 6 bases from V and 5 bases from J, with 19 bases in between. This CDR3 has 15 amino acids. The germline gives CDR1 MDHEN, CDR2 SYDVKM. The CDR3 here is CASSSDLRWGETQYF. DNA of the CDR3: TGTGCCAGCAGCTCCGACCTAAGGTGGGGGGAGACCCAGTACTTC.

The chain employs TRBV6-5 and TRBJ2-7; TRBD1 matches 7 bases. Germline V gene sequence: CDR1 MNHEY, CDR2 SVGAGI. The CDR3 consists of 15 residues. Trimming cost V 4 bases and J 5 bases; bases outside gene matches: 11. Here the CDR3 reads CASSSTGFENDEQYF. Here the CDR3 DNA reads TGTGCCAGCAGTTCGACAGGGTTTGAAAACGACGAGCAGTACTTC.

The CDR3 nucleotides read TGTGCCAGCAGCTTAGGCTGGACACCCTACGAGCAGTACTTC. Translation: CASSLGWTPYEQYF. The rearrangement links TRBV13 to TRBJ2-7; tentative D call: TRBD1 (5 bases). From germline, CDR1 is PRHDT and CDR2 FYEKMQ (reference sequence). The CDR3 totals 14 residues. Trimming cost V 0 bases and J 2 bases, with 8 bases left between them. Drawing the rest from reference TRBV13 and TRBJ2-7, the complete variable domain is AAGVIQSPRHLIKEKRETATLKCYPIPRHDTVYWYQQGPGQDPQFLISFYEKMQSDKGSIPDRFSAQQFSDYHSELNMSSLELGDSALYFCASSLGWTPYEQYFGPGTRLTVT.

Here the CDR3 DNA reads TGTGCCAGCAGTTCAGGACAGGGCCCCGGGGAGCTGTTTTTT. Protein: CASSSGQGPGELFF. J is TRBJ2-2 and V is TRBV27; TRBD1 agrees at 8 bases. This CDR3 spans 14 amino acids. Germline loops: CDR1 MNHEY, CDR2 SMNVEV (reference sequence). J gave up 6 bases and V 4 bases, and 4 bases lay outside the gene matches.

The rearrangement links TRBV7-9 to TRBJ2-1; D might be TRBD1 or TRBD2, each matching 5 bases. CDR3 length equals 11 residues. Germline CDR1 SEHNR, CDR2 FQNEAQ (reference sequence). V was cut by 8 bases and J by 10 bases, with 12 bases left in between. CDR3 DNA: TGTGCCAGCGGGGGAGCGAGCGAGCAGTTCTTC. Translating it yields CASGGASEQFF.

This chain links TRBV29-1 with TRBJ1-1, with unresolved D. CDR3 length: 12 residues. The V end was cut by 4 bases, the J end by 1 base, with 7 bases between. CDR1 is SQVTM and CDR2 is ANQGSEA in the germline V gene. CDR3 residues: CSVVGRNTEAFF. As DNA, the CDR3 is TGCAGCGTTGTGGGTAGGAACACTGAAGCTTTCTTT.

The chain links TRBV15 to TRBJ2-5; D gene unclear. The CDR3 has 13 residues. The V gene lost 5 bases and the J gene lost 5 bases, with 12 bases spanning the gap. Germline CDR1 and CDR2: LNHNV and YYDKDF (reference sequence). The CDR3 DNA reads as TGTGCCACCAGCTCTGGGCTGGCGGAGACCCAGTACTTC. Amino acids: CATSSGLAETQYF.

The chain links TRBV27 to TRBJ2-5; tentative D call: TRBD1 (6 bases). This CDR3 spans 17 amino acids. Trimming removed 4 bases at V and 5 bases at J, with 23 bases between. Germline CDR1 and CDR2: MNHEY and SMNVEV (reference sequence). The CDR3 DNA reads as TGTGCCAGCAGTTCCTTGAGGGGGTTCCCCTTAGGGGAGACCCAGTACTTC. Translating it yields CASSSLRGFPLGETQYF.

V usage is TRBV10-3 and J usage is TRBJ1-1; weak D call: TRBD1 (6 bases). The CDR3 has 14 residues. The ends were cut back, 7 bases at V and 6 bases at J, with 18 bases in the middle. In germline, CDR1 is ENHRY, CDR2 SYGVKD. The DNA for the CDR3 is TGTGCCATCAAAAGGGTACAGGGCTTTGCTGAAGCTTTCTTT. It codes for CAIKRVQGFAEAFF.

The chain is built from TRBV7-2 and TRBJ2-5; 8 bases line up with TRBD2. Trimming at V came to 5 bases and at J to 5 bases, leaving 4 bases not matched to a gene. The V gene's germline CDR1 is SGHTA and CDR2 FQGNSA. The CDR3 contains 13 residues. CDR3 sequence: CASSPREAETQYF. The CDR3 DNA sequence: TGTGCCAGCAGCCCGCGGGAGGCCGAGACCCAGTACTTC.

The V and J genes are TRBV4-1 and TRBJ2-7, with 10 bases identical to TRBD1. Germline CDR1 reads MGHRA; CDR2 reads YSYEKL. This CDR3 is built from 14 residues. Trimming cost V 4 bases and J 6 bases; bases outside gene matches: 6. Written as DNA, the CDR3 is TGCGCCAGCAGCCCACGACAGGGGGCTGGCGAGCAGTACTTC. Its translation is CASSPRQGAGEQYF.

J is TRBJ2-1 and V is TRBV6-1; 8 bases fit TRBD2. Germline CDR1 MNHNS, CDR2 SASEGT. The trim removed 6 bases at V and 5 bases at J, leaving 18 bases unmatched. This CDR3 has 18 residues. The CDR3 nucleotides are TGTGCCAGCAGACAATTAGCGGGATTGCCGGAGGGGGACAATGAGCAGTTCTTC. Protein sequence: CASRQLAGLPEGDNEQFF.